The 3 T cell receptor beta chains below all came from one sample that was sequenced in a study of beta chain features in type 1 diabetes. All of the isolated RNA was reverse transcribed, so expressed TCRB transcripts were sequenced. Sequencing was performed with immunoSEQ multiplex PCR; in TCRdb, only in-frame clones are kept and a portion is missing. This sample has around 340,000 clones, with around 7.6% found just once. Sequencing was performed on central memory CD4+ T cells from blood. These receptors were obtained from a woman between 18 and 30 years old in good health.

This clone was detected a few times. The chain joins TRBV7-8 to TRBJ2-3; D may be TRBD2 (5 bases). This CDR3 is built from 14 residues. Trimming cost V 5 bases and J 0 bases, with 9 bases left between them. The germline V gene encodes CDR1 SGHVS and CDR2 FQNEAQ. CDR3 region: CASSPRRSTDTQYF. The CDR3 DNA is TGTGCCAGCAGCCCTCGGAGGAGCACAGATACGCAGTATTTT.

The chain combines TRBV11-2 with TRBJ2-5; weak D call: TRBD2 (6 bases). Germline lookup yields CDR1 SGHAT and CDR2 FQNNGV. The CDR3 sequence is 15 residues long. V was trimmed by 0 bases and J by 3 bases, leaving 11 bases between them. The CDR3: CASSLDQGGKETQYF. CDR3 DNA sequence: TGTGCCAGCAGCTTAGATCAGGGCGGGAAAGAGACCCAGTACTTC.

About this clone itself: One end of the junction fails to match germline, which may point to a read error. The V gene is TRBV20-1, the J gene TRBJ1-2; D perhaps matches TRBD1 (5 bases). CDR3 length equals 11 residues. Per germline, CDR1 DFQATT and CDR2 SNEGSKA (reference sequence). CDR3 sequence: CSASRDHIEPF. For the CDR3, the DNA is TGCAGTGCTAGTCGGGACCATATAGAGCCTTTC.